This T cell receptor (beta chain) is drawn from a study of brain T cells in children with intractable seizures (dated by TCRdb to 2020 to 2023). With regard to the full study: Resected brain tissue from some 53 pediatric epilepsy surgery cases was first screened for immune gene transcripts using a NanoString immunology panel. Among the roughly 12 selected surgery cases, pre-surgery blood was additionally sequenced for eight, leaving four cases with brain tissue only. The investigation overall reported the following: Because sequencing depth differed between pre- and post-surgery blood, the absence of clones from the pre-surgery sample may reflect undersampling. Viral specificity was inferred only from CDR3 sequence similarity, and patients' HCMV serostatus was unknown.

On this clone itself: Its specific antigen is unknown. Base qualities are not at hand, and no much larger clone is one base apart.

The immunoSEQ assay was applied to genomic DNA to generate the TCR beta chain sequences. The source study handled its data this way. CDR3 sequences that did not begin with the conserved framework cysteine at position 104 were removed manually. Clonality was calculated as one minus the normalized Shannon's Diversity Index, with values ranging from 0 (maximal diversity) to 1 (oligoclonal). Chi-squared comparison-of-proportions tests were used to check whether the frequency of the same CDR3 differed between samples, for example brain versus blood. Public clonotypes were found through immuneACCESS searches, while the VDJdb browser was used to judge similarity to known antiviral clonotypes. This immuneACCESS table, as held by TCRdb, lists in-frame sequences with V and J called but not all clones. Of the missing ones, under half trace to an unresolved V gene in checked studies; the others have no known cause. V, J and clone size were drawn from that table, and D and trimming were deduced from the DNA. Recorded for this sample are about 64,000 clones; approximately 95% of them occurred a single time. Clones ranked in the top ten supply roughly 0.38% of the sample.

The CDR3, cysteine through phenylalanine, is 15 amino acids long. This entry keeps only the CDR3 DNA: 45 bases, framed from base 1. The germline V gene encodes CDR1 SEHNR and CDR2 FQNEAQ (reference sequence). Unmatched junction bases come to 3, with V trimmed by 2 bases and J by 6 bases. Taken with the paper, the label for time point translates to: resected brain tissue, or blood drawn just prior to surgery. Surgery cases with the highest brain T cell transcript signatures were selected for TCR beta chain sequencing of brain tissue and, where available, blood. Before surgery, patients had received at least one anti-epileptic drug. TCR-sequenced patients were children with drug-resistant epilepsy due to tuberous sclerosis complex, focal cortical dysplasia, Rasmussen encephalitis or hemimegalencephaly. Blood samples were collected immediately before the epilepsy surgery. The Monarch genomic DNA purification kit was used to extract bulk genomic DNA from unsorted brain tissue and whole blood.

The TCR originated in a boy in the first two years of life with focal cortical dysplasia and intractable seizures. The source material was peripheral blood, sampled at surgery. Recombination joined TRBV7-9 with TRBJ1-6, with TRBD1 identical over 8 junction bases. At the DNA level, the sequence is TGTGCCAGCAGCTTATGGACAGGGCCTAATTCACCCCTCCACTTT. Translated, it gives CASSLWTGPNSPLHF.